The 20 T cell receptor beta chains below all came from one sample that was sequenced in a study of Graves' ophthalmopathy and Graves' hyperthyroidism. From RNA, the CDR3 regions of TCR beta chains were amplified and sequenced. An opening RT-PCR round employed HTBI primers and preceded a second-round multiplex PCR. TCRdb ran MiXCR on the multiplex PCR reads and lists one entry per CDR3 protein. The table includes over a million distinct CDR3 sequences, around a third detected once. The material sequenced was peripheral blood or thyroid tissue (not recorded which). These receptors originate from an adult man with Graves' hyperthyroidism.

This clonotype was seen at least ten times. The V call is TRBV14, the J call TRBJ1-2; D is unresolved. The germline gives CDR1 SGHDN, CDR2 FVKESK. The germline V and J ends were trimmed by 1 base and 4 bases, with 7 bases remaining between them. The CDR3 sequence is 13 residues long. The CDR3 loop is CASSQVLSYGYTF. The CDR3 DNA sequence: TGTGCCAGCAGCCAAGTTTTGAGCTATGGCTACACCTTC.

A single count supports this clonotype. The J gene is TRBJ1-1, the V gene TRBV6-5, with D possibly matching TRBD1 (5 bases). The CDR3 covers 15 residues. From germline, CDR1 is MNHEY and CDR2 SVGAGI. V lost 4 bases, J lost 7 bases, and 19 bases lay in between. CDR3 sequence: CASSSSGGGAGEAFF. As DNA, the CDR3 is TGTGCCAGCAGTTCCAGTGGGGGAGGGGCCGGTGAAGCTTTCTTT.

This clonotype has ten or more counts. The DNA of the CDR3 is TGTGCCAGCAGTGGGGGACGGGGCAACACCGGGGAGCTGTTTTTT. Translating it yields CASSGGRGNTGELFF. The chain joins TRBV2 to TRBJ2-2; D may be TRBD1 or TRBD2 (5 bases each). This CDR3 has 15 residues. Trimming took off 4 bases at V and 2 bases at J, with 11 bases between the two ends. The germline CDR1 and CDR2 sequences are SNHLY and FYNNEI.

V gene TRBV5-1 combines with J gene TRBJ2-5, with 7 bases aligning to TRBD1. The CDR3 is made up of 16 amino acids. CDR1 is SGHRS and CDR2 is YFSETQ in the germline V gene. Germline trimming cut 0 bases from V and 5 bases from J; bases unmatched to any gene: 10. This CDR3 reads CASSLVQGTSRETQYF. The CDR3 DNA sequence: TGCGCCAGCAGCTTGGTACAGGGGACCTCTCGGGAGACCCAGTACTTC.

The DNA for the CDR3 is TGTGCCAGCAGTTACACTGGGCCGGAGAGGGAGCTGTTTTTT. It codes for CASSYTGPERELFF. J is TRBJ2-2 and V is TRBV6-5; no clear D. V was shortened by 2 bases and J by 9 bases, with 13 bases between the two germline ends. Germline V CDR1 and CDR2: MNHEY, SVGAGI. The CDR3 consists of 14 residues.

This clonotype was observed at least ten times. This chain links TRBV10-3 with TRBJ1-5; 8 nucleotides match TRBD1. CDR3 size: 15 residues. The junction had 2 bases not matched to a gene; V was cut back by 0 bases and J by 4 bases. The germline V gene encodes CDR1 ENHRY and CDR2 SYGVKD. CDR3 residues: CAISESGQENQPQHF. In DNA, the CDR3 is TGTGCCATCAGTGAGTCGGGACAGGAAAATCAGCCCCAGCATTTT.

The table lists this clonotype with many counts. V gene TRBV20-1 combines with J gene TRBJ2-5, with 9 bases that match TRBD1. Per the germline V gene, CDR1 is DFQATT and CDR2 is SNEGSKA (reference sequence). With V trimmed by 3 bases and J by 1 base, 18 bases remained unmatched. The CDR3 contains 19 residues. This CDR3 is CSASFPGTGPSSSQETQYF. The CDR3 nucleotides read TGCAGTGCTAGTTTTCCCGGGACAGGGCCAAGTTCGTCCCAAGAGACCCAGTACTTC.

This clonotype has just one count. A much larger clone lies a single base off, so this may be a read error. The chain combines TRBV9 with TRBJ1-4, with TRBD1 as a possible D gene (5 bases). CDR3 length equals 15 residues. CDR1 SGDLS and CDR2 YYNGEE come from the germline V gene. The CDR3 DNA reads as TGTGCCAGCAGCACCGGACGGAGGGGTAATAAAAAACTGTTTTTT. It translates to CASSTGRRGNKKLFF.

Only a few counts were recorded for this clonotype. The rearrangement uses TRBV29-1 and TRBJ2-7, with D uncertain. There are 13 residues in the CDR3. CDR1 is SQVTM, CDR2 ANQGSEA, per germline. Trimming cost V 5 bases and J 0 bases, with 11 bases left between them. CDR3 DNA: TGCAGCGTTCTTACTACACGCTCCTACGAGCAGTACTTC. Protein sequence: CSVLTTRSYEQYF.

A few counts support this clonotype. The V and J genes are TRBV11-2 and TRBJ1-2; possible D gene TRBD1, 6 bases. The germline CDR1 and CDR2 sequences are SGHAT and FQNNGV. The CDR3 runs to 13 residues. The V end was cut by 5 bases, the J end by 8 bases, with 15 bases between. The CDR3 bases are TGTGCCAGCAGCCAGACAGGATCGCGAGGCTACACCTTC. The encoded protein is CASSQTGSRGYTF.

This chain connects TRBV6-5 to TRBJ1-1; maybe TRBD1 (5 bases). The CDR3 is 13 residues long. Germline CDR1 MNHEY, CDR2 SVGAGI. V was clipped by 0 bases and J by 10 bases, with 12 bases between them. CDR3 sequence (DNA): TGTGCCAGCAGTTACTCGACGTCGGGGGGAGCTTTCTTT. Translated: CASSYSTSGGAFF.

There are a few counts of this clonotype. The chain is built from TRBV4-2 and TRBJ1-3; D might be TRBD1 (5 bases). V was clipped by 1 base and J by 0 bases, with 16 bases between them. Germline-derived CDR1 and CDR2 are LGHNA and YNFKEQ. The CDR3 totals 18 residues. The CDR3 DNA reads as TGTGCCAGCAGCCAAGGGCCCTTGCGACAGAACTCTGGAAACACCATATATTTT. Translated: CASSQGPLRQNSGNTIYF.

This clonotype was counted many times. The CDR3 nucleotides are TGTGCCAGTAAGTCAGGGCCCTACGAGCAGTACTTC. It codes for CASKSGPYEQYF. The chain is built from TRBV7-2 and TRBJ2-7; a possible D gene is TRBD1 (5 bases). Trimming shortened V by 9 bases and J by 2 bases, and 11 bases separated the two germline ends. Looked up from germline, CDR1 is SGHTA and CDR2 is FQGNSA. This CDR3 spans 12 amino acids. Supplemented by reference TRBV7-2 and TRBJ2-7, the full variable domain reads GAGVSQSPSNKVTEKGKDVELRCDPISGHTALYWYRQSLGQGLEFLIYFQGNSAPDKSGLPSDRFSAERTGGSVSTLTIQRTQQEDSAVYLCASKSGPYEQYFGPGTRLTVT.

The rearrangement links TRBV2 to TRBJ1-1; D gene ambiguous. This CDR3 has 12 amino acids. The ends were cut back, 6 bases at V and 7 bases at J, with 12 bases in the middle. Germline V gene sequence: CDR1 SNHLY, CDR2 FYNNEI. Here the CDR3 reads CASRGSRREAFF. The CDR3 DNA reads TGTGCCAGCAGGGGAAGTAGGCGTGAAGCTTTCTTT.

A note on this clonotype: A read error may explain this, as a much larger clone is one base away. This chain uses TRBV7-2 with TRBJ2-7; TRBD2 might be the D (5 bases). Germline loops: CDR1 SGHTA, CDR2 FQGNSA. The CDR3 has 16 amino acids. The CDR3 here is CASSLVGSADSHEQYF. The CDR3 DNA is TGTGCCAGCAGCTTAGTAGGTTCTGCGGACTCCCACGAGCAGTACTTC.

This clonotype was recorded at least ten times. V usage is TRBV2 and J usage is TRBJ2-7; 9 bases are shared with TRBD1. CDR3 length: 14 residues. The germline V gene encodes CDR1 SNHLY and CDR2 FYNNEI. Losses at the gene ends were 5 bases for V and 6 bases for J; bases not matched to a gene: 8. CDR3 DNA sequence: TGTGCCAGCAGTCGCGGGACAGGGAGATCCGAGCAGTACTTC. This gives the protein CASSRGTGRSEQYF. The complete variable domain, with remaining parts taken from reference TRBV2 and TRBJ2-7, reads EPEVTQTPSHQVTQMGQEVILRCVPISNHLYFYWYRQILGQKVEFLVSFYNNEISEKSEIFDDQFSVERPDGSNFTLKIRSTKLEDSAMYFCASSRGTGRSEQYFGPGTRLTVT.

This clonotype was found a few times. The CDR3 region is CASSGQGWTGELFF. CDR3 bases: TGTGCCAGCAGCGGGCAGGGGTGGACCGGGGAGCTGTTTTTT. The chain joins TRBV7-2 to TRBJ2-2; tentative D call: TRBD1 (6 bases). Trimming took 5 bases from V and 5 from J, leaving 12 bases between them. Germline V lookup: CDR1 SGHTA, CDR2 FQGNSA. The CDR3 runs 14 residues.

The chain has TRBV5-1 and TRBJ2-5; perhaps TRBD2 as D (7 bases). Germline values: CDR1 SGHRS, CDR2 YFSETQ. The CDR3 length is 15 residues. V lost 0 bases, J lost 4 bases, and 13 bases lay in between. The chain's CDR3 is CASSLVPGGGETQYF. CDR3 bases: TGCGCCAGCAGCTTGGTTCCGGGGGGCGGAGAGACCCAGTACTTC.

This clonotype was detected ten times or more. The chain carries TRBV6-6 and TRBJ1-4; unclear D gene. The CDR3 sequence is 12 residues long. Germline V gene sequence: CDR1 MNHNY, CDR2 SVGAGI (reference sequence). Trimming removed 5 bases at V and 6 bases at J, with 7 bases between. CDR3 loop: CASSPHHEKLFF. The CDR3 DNA reads TGTGCCAGCAGTCCCCATCATGAAAAACTGTTTTTT.

This clonotype was counted once. The junction departs from germline at one end; a sequencing error may be responsible. The chain employs TRBV5-4 and TRBJ1-2; perhaps TRBD1 as D (6 bases). CDR1 is SGHNT, CDR2 YYREEE, per germline (reference sequence). This CDR3 region has 13 residues. CDR3 sequence: CASSQQGAYGYAF. In DNA form, the CDR3 reads TGTGCCAGCAGCCAACAGGGTGCCTATGGCTACGCCTTC.